The 27 T cell receptor beta chains below all came from one sample that was sequenced in a study of blood T cell repertoires in COVID-19. Method: immunoSEQ multiplex PCR; TCRdb's copy keeps in-frame clones and lacks some. The sample lists 110,000 or so clones; around 85% were seen once. Sequencing input: peripheral blood. These TCRs come from a man in his fifties or sixties with acute or convalescent COVID-19.

V gene TRBV2 combines with J gene TRBJ1-4; TRBD1 agrees at 10 bases. The CDR3 spans 17 residues. J gave up 10 bases and V 7 bases, and 18 bases lay outside the gene matches. Germline values: CDR1 SNHLY, CDR2 FYNNEI. CDR3 coding DNA: TGTGCCAGCACTAGTGGGACAGGGGAGACTATAGGCAGAAAACTGTTTTTT. Residues: CASTSGTGETIGRKLFF.

The genes are TRBV6-1 and TRBJ2-2; no clear D. The germline V gene has CDR1 MNHNS and CDR2 SASEGT. The CDR3 extends over 12 amino acids. The V end lost 3 bases, the J end lost 5 bases, and 4 bases lay between the germline ends. Here the CDR3 DNA reads TGTGCCAGCAGTGACCAAACCGGGGAGCTGTTTTTT. Its translation is CASSDQTGELFF.

Details on this clone: Different DNA sequences within this sample yield the same CDR3. V and J are TRBV30 and TRBJ1-2; D is perhaps TRBD1 (5 bases). Looked up from germline, CDR1 is GTSNPN and CDR2 is SVGIG (reference sequence). The V gene lost 5 bases and the J gene lost 1 base, with 11 bases spanning the gap. The CDR3 loop spans 13 amino acids. CDR3 coding DNA: TGTGCCTGGTCAGTTGACAGTAACTATGGCTACACCTTC. Translating gives CAWSVDSNYGYTF.

The chain uses TRBV19 and TRBJ2-3, with TRBD2 matching over 9 bases. The CDR3 sequence is 13 residues long. Germline CDR1 reads LNHDA; CDR2 reads SQIVND (reference sequence). The ends lost 9 bases at V and 1 base at J; junction bases unmatched: 2. The CDR3 DNA sequence: TGTGCCAGCCGACTAGCGGGCACAGATACGCAGTATTTT. Protein: CASRLAGTDTQYF. Filled out from reference TRBV19 and TRBJ2-3, the complete variable domain reads DGGITQSPKYLFRKEGQNVTLSCEQNLNHDAMYWYRQDPGQGLRLIYYSQIVNDFQKGDIAEGYSVSREKKESFPLTVTSAQKNPTAFYLCASRLAGTDTQYFGPGTRLTVL.

The chain joins TRBV7-9 to TRBJ2-7, with 8 nucleotides matching TRBD1. The CDR3 contains 15 residues. Germline V gene lookup returns CDR1 SEHNR and CDR2 FQNEAQ (reference sequence). V lost 5 bases to trimming and J lost 2 bases; unmatched junction nucleotides: 8. The CDR3 sequence: CASSHGTGDTYEQYF. The CDR3 DNA follows: TGTGCCAGCAGCCATGGGACAGGAGATACCTACGAGCAGTACTTC.

This clone was found once. The chain uses TRBV30 and TRBJ1-2; 11 positions match TRBD1. In germline, CDR1 is GTSNPN, CDR2 SVGIG (reference sequence). CDR3 length: 14 amino acids. Unmatched junction bases numbered 4, after V lost 3 bases and J lost 4 bases. DNA for the CDR3: TGTGCCTGGAGCCCGGGACAGGGGGGCTATGGCTACACCTTC. As protein: CAWSPGQGGYGYTF.

The gene calls are TRBV6-5 and TRBJ1-6, with D hard to call. The CDR3 covers 14 residues. The germline gives CDR1 MNHEY, CDR2 SVGAGI. Trimming stripped 3 bases from V and 7 bases from J, with 10 bases between. CDR3 amino acids: CASSYLGGNSPLHF. CDR3 nucleotides: TGTGCCAGCAGTTATCTTGGAGGGAATTCACCCCTCCACTTT.

The chain uses TRBV19 and TRBJ1-2, with a tentative D call TRBD1 (6 bases). Trimming removed 5 bases from V and 4 bases from J, with 8 bases in between. This CDR3 comprises 12 residues. CDR1 is LNHDA, CDR2 SQIVND, per germline (reference sequence). CDR3 sequence: CASSGQSYGYTF. The CDR3 region has the DNA TGTGCCAGTAGTGGACAGTCCTATGGCTACACCTTC.

This sequence joins TRBV3-1 (or the pseudogene TRBV3-2) and TRBJ2-2, with D possibly matching TRBD2 (5 bases). Trimming took 4 bases from V and 4 from J, leaving 10 bases between them. Per the germline V gene, CDR1 is LGHDT and CDR2 is YNNKEL (reference sequence). This CDR3 is 14 amino acids long. Written as DNA, the CDR3 is TGTGCCAGCAGCCTGCGGGCCAGCACCGGGGAGCTGTTTTTT. Its protein is CASSLRASTGELFF.

The V call is TRBV20-1, the J call TRBJ1-3; D gene unclear. V lost 6 bases to trimming and J lost 4 bases, with 7 bases between them. CDR3 length equals 11 residues. Germline assignment: CDR1 DFQATT and CDR2 SNEGSKA (reference sequence). The CDR3 spells CSAATGNTIYF. The CDR3 bases are TGCAGTGCGGCGACAGGAAACACCATATATTTT.

The rearrangement joins TRBV24-1 to TRBJ2-1; tentatively, D is TRBD2 (7 bases). The CDR3 is made up of 16 amino acids. V was shortened by 1 base and J by 5 bases, with 14 bases between the two germline ends. Germline assignment: CDR1 KGHDR and CDR2 SFDVKD. CDR3 residues: CATSDFTRGADNEQFF. CDR3 bases: TGTGCCACCAGTGATTTTACCCGGGGGGCCGACAATGAGCAGTTCTTC.

This chain links TRBV4-1 with TRBJ2-1; 13 bases line up with TRBD2. The CDR3 runs 18 residues. The germline CDR1 and CDR2 sequences are MGHRA and YSYEKL. Trimming took 6 bases from V and 8 from J; bases not matched to a gene: 16. The CDR3 DNA follows: TGCGCCAGCAGTATAACTAGCGGGGGGGCCTCTTTTCCCTATGAGCAGTTCTTC. This codes for CASSITSGGASFPYEQFF.

J is TRBJ1-5 and V is TRBV5-1, with D uncertain. This CDR3 comprises 16 residues. CDR1 SGHRS and CDR2 YFSETQ come from the germline V gene. Trimming cost V 4 bases and J 0 bases, with 14 bases left between them. The CDR3 loop reads CASSPEGPNSNQPQHF. Here the CDR3 DNA reads TGCGCCAGCAGCCCTGAGGGCCCCAATAGCAATCAGCCCCAGCATTTT.

This clone was observed a few times. The gene calls are TRBV19 and TRBJ2-2; 9 bases map to TRBD1. Germline CDR1 is LNHDA and CDR2 is SQIVND (reference sequence). This CDR3 spans 13 amino acids. Here the CDR3 reads CATGTGSTGELFF. The CDR3, as DNA: TGTGCTACCGGGACAGGGAGCACCGGGGAGCTGTTTTTT.

This sequence joins TRBV18 and TRBJ1-1; D is unclear. The CDR3 totals 14 residues. V was trimmed by 2 bases and J by 0 bases, leaving 7 bases between them. The V gene's germline CDR1 is KGHSH and CDR2 LQKENI. The CDR3 is CASSPSKLNTEAFF. The CDR3 DNA is TGTGCCAGCTCACCATCCAAATTGAACACTGAAGCTTTCTTT.

This clone has only a few counts. The V and J genes are TRBV7-2 and TRBJ1-1; D possibly corresponds to TRBD1 (5 bases). This CDR3 is built from 13 residues. Trimming removed 3 bases from V and 7 bases from J, with 12 bases in between. CDR1 is SGHTA, CDR2 FQGNSA, per germline. The CDR3 loop is CASSLVRTLEAFF. In DNA, the CDR3 is TGTGCCAGCAGCTTGGTCCGGACACTTGAAGCTTTCTTT.

The gene calls are TRBV5-4 and TRBJ2-1, with TRBD2 matching over 7 bases. CDR1 and CDR2 (germline): SGHNT, YYREEE (reference sequence). The V gene end was trimmed by 6 bases and the J gene end by 9 bases; junction bases not matched to a gene: 12. The CDR3 runs to 14 residues. CDR3 in amino acids: CASNGAGSGGEQFF. The CDR3 nucleotides are TGTGCCAGCAATGGAGCGGGGTCGGGCGGTGAGCAGTTCTTC. Combining the CDR3 with reference TRBV5-4 and TRBJ2-1 gives the whole variable domain ETGVTQSPTHLIKTRGQQVTLRCSSQSGHNTVSWYQQALGQGPQFIFQYYREEENGRGNFPPRFSGLQFPNYSSELNVNALELDDSALYLCASNGAGSGGEQFFGPGTRLTVL.

V gene TRBV11-1 combines with J gene TRBJ1-6; 7 bases fit TRBD1. Trimming cost V 5 bases and J 8 bases; bases outside gene matches: 9. The CDR3 is 15 amino acids. The germline gives CDR1 SGHAT, CDR2 FQDESV (reference sequence). The CDR3 reads CASSARQGWDSPLHF. The DNA for the CDR3 is TGTGCCAGCAGCGCAAGACAGGGTTGGGATTCACCCCTCCACTTT.

The V gene is TRBV7-6, the J gene TRBJ2-3; 7 bases are a match to TRBD1. The CDR3 loop spans 16 amino acids. V shed 6 bases, J shed 1 base, and the junction held 10 bases outside the gene matches. Germline V gives CDR1 SGHVS, CDR2 FNYEAQ. DNA for the CDR3: TGTGCCAGCAGTTTTCGCCCCGACAGGGGCACAGATACGCAGTATTTT. This translates into CASSFRPDRGTDTQYF.

The chain joins TRBV5-1 to TRBJ1-6, with TRBD1 matching 10 bases. J lost 10 bases, V lost 2 bases, and 3 bases had no gene match. The CDR3 is made up of 14 amino acids. Germline V CDR1 and CDR2: SGHRS, YFSETQ. CDR3 sequence: CASSFGQGGSPLHF. DNA of the CDR3: TGCGCCAGCAGCTTCGGACAGGGGGGATCACCCCTCCACTTT. Combining the CDR3 with reference TRBV5-1 and TRBJ1-6 gives the whole variable domain KAGVTQTPRYLIKTRGQQVTLSCSPISGHRSVSWYQQTPGQGLQFLFEYFSETQRNKGNFPGRFSGRQFSNSRSEMNVSTLELGDSALYLCASSFGQGGSPLHFGNGTRLTVT.

This chain links TRBV3-1 (or the pseudogene TRBV3-2) with TRBJ2-3; TRBD1 might be the D (5 bases). The CDR3 extends over 14 amino acids. CDR1 and CDR2 (germline): LGHDT, YNNKEL (reference sequence). V shed 5 bases and J shed 3 bases, with 12 bases lying between them. The CDR3 protein is CASSFRVGTDTQYF. The CDR3 coding sequence is TGTGCCAGCAGCTTCAGGGTGGGGACAGATACGCAGTATTTT.

This clone was seen once. In DNA, the CDR3 is TGTGCCAGCAGCTTAGGGGCAGGGTCCGGCAATCAGCCCCAGCATTTT. As protein: CASSLGAGSGNQPQHF. V is TRBV7-2 and J is TRBJ1-5; a weak D match, TRBD1 (5 bases). The CDR3 consists of 16 residues. V was trimmed by 1 base and J by 2 bases, leaving 12 bases between them. Germline-derived CDR1 and CDR2 are SGHTA and FQGNSA.

This clone was counted once. This rearrangement joins TRBV9 to TRBJ2-1; no clear D gene. Deletions cut 0 bases from V and 8 bases from J, with 9 bases between. Germline V lookup: CDR1 SGDLS, CDR2 YYNGEE. The CDR3 consists of 13 residues. The CDR3 is CASSVELIDEQFF. The CDR3 nucleotides read TGTGCCAGCAGCGTAGAGCTGATCGATGAGCAGTTCTTC.

The J gene is TRBJ2-3, the V gene TRBV3-1 (or the pseudogene TRBV3-2), with TRBD2 matching 15 bases. This CDR3 comprises 20 residues. CDR1 is LGHDT, CDR2 YNNKEL, per germline (reference sequence). The J segment lost 6 bases and the V segment lost 1 base, leaving 14 bases of the junction unmatched. CDR3 coding DNA: TGTGCCAGCAGCCAAGGAATGGGACTAGCGGGGGGTAATTCCGTGGATACGCAGTATTTT. Translating gives CASSQGMGLAGGNSVDTQYF.

A single count supports this clone. V and J are TRBV9 and TRBJ2-7; D uncertain. Trimming cost V 0 bases and J 7 bases, with 8 bases left between them. This CDR3 spans 12 amino acids. CDR1 is SGDLS and CDR2 is YYNGEE in the germline V gene. The CDR3 bases are TGTGCCAGCAGCGTAGATGGCTGGGAGCAGTACTTC. It encodes CASSVDGWEQYF.

The genes are TRBV4-1 and TRBJ1-3; D ambiguous. V gave up 0 bases and J gave up 0 bases, with 6 bases separating them. The length of the CDR3 is 15 residues. Germline values: CDR1 MGHRA, CDR2 YSYEKL. The CDR3 sequence is CASSQDPGSGNTIYF. DNA for the CDR3: TGCGCCAGCAGCCAAGACCCAGGCTCTGGAAACACCATATATTTT.

This rearrangement joins TRBV5-4 to TRBJ2-3; the match to TRBD1 covers 7 bases. V was pared by 3 bases and J by 4 bases, with 8 bases of the junction left unmatched. The CDR3 is made up of 15 amino acids. Germline-derived CDR1 and CDR2 are SGHNT and YYREEE (reference sequence). CDR3 loop: CASSYKEGGPDTQYF. CDR3 DNA: TGTGCCAGCAGCTACAAGGAAGGGGGCCCAGATACGCAGTATTTT. The complete variable domain, with remaining parts taken from reference TRBV5-4 and TRBJ2-3, reads ETGVTQSPTHLIKTRGQQVTLRCSSQSGHNTVSWYQQALGQGPQFIFQYYREEENGRGNFPPRFSGLQFPNYSSELNVNALELDDSALYLCASSYKEGGPDTQYFGPGTRLTVL.